This T cell receptor (beta chain) comes out of a study of shared clonotypes between healthy human individuals. About the study: Donor ages ranged 18 to 49 years: a couple of women, a few men.

Clones were sequenced by immunoSEQ multiplex PCR, and TCRdb holds only the in-frame ones, with some missing. The data show fewer than 550,000 clones, about 75% seen once. The table lists this clone with a count of one. The donor population consisted of healthy HIV-negative adults with no recent acute infections or vaccinations. Trimming stripped 7 bases from V and 8 bases from J, with 18 bases between. Germline V gene data show CDR1 as WSHSY and CDR2 as SAAADI. This CDR3 has 14 residues. The sample taken for sequencing was PBMCs. The chain links TRBV10-2 to TRBJ2-1; the D call may be TRBD1 or TRBD2 (6 bases each). This clonotype was sampled from a woman aged 40 to 50 in good health. Some clones in this sample may be carry-over from other donors' samples. CDR3 amino acids: CASNEGGPWYEQFF. The CDR3 DNA is TGCGCCAGCAACGAGGGGGGACCCTGGTATGAGCAGTTCTTC.